This TCR beta chain was captured by sequencing in a study of blood T cell repertoires in COVID-19. Study overall: Samples taken during acute and convalescent COVID-19 were collected in the United States, Italy and Spain.

The table came from immunoSEQ multiplex PCR; TCRdb's copy has only in-frame clones and leaves some out. The sample includes a few hundred thousand clones, roughly four fifths of them seen just once. The CDR3 totals 16 residues. The J segment lost 3 bases and the V segment lost 4 bases, leaving 9 bases of the junction unmatched. CDR1 and CDR2 (germline): SGHTA, FQGNSA. The receptor was isolated from a human donor with acute or convalescent COVID-19. The donor label of this sample is uncertain. The chain links TRBV7-2 to TRBJ2-3, with TRBD1 identical over 8 bases. Specimen: peripheral blood. The CDR3 loop reads CASSSDRTGRTDTQYF. The CDR3 coding sequence is TGTGCCAGCAGCTCAGATCGGACAGGGAGGACAGATACGCAGTATTTT.